This T cell receptor beta chain comes out of a study of blood T cell repertoires in COVID-19. Across the whole study: Material from acute and convalescent COVID-19 was sourced from the United States, Italy and Spain.

The table came from immunoSEQ multiplex PCR; TCRdb's copy has only in-frame clones and leaves some out. Seen here are fewer than 150,000 clones, approximately 84% observed once, and the top ten hold about 13%. The CDR3 has 13 amino acids. Germline loops: CDR1 LNHDA, CDR2 SQIVND (reference sequence). Trimming at V came to 3 bases and at J to 2 bases, leaving 1 base not matched to a gene. The sample taken for sequencing was peripheral blood. The gene calls are TRBV19 and TRBJ2-7, with 7 bases aligning to TRBD1. The source is a human donor in a cohort sampled during active COVID-19. In DNA, the CDR3 is TGTGCCAGTAGTATCGGGACAGCCTACGAGCAGTACTTC. Protein: CASSIGTAYEQYF.